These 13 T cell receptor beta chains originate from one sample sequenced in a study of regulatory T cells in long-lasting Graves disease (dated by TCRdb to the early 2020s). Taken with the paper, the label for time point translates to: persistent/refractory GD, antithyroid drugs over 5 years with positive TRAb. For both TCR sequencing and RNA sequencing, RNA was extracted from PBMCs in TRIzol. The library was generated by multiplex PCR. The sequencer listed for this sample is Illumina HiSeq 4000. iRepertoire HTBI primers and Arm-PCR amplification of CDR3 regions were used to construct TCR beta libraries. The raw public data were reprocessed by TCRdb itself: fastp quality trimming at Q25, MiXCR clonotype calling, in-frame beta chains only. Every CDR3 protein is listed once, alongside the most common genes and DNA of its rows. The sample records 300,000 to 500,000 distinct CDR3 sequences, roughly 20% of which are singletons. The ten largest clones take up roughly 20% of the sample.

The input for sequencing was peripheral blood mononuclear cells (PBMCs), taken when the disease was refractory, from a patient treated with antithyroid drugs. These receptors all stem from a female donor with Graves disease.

The CDR3 is CSVPGTIAISIETQYF. The CDR3 DNA follows: TGCAGCGTCCCCGGTACTATTGCCATCTCAATAGAGACCCAGTACTTC. The chain carries TRBV29-1 and TRBJ2-5, with D unclear. The ends were cut back, 6 bases at V and 4 bases at J, with 24 bases in the middle. The CDR3 is made up of 16 amino acids. The germline gives CDR1 SQVTM, CDR2 ANQGSEA.

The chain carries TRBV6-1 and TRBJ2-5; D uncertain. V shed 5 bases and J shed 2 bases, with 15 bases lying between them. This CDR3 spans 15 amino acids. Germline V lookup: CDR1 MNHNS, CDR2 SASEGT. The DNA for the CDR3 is TGTGCCAGCAGTCAATTACGATGGGCTCAAGAGACCCAGTACTTC. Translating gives CASSQLRWAQETQYF.

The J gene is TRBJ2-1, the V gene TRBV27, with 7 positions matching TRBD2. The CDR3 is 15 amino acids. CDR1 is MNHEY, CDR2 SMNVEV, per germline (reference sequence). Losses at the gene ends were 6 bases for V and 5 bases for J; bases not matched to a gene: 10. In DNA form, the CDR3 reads TGTGCCAGCAGCTCCCCCGGGACTAACCACAATGAGCAGTTCTTC. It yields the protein CASSSPGTNHNEQFF.

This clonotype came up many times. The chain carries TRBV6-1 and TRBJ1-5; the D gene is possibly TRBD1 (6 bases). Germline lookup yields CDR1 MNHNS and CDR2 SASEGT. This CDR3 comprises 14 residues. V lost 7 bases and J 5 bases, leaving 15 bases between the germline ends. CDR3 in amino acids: CASTLTGTYQPQHF. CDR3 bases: TGTGCCAGCACTTTAACAGGGACCTATCAGCCCCAGCATTTT.

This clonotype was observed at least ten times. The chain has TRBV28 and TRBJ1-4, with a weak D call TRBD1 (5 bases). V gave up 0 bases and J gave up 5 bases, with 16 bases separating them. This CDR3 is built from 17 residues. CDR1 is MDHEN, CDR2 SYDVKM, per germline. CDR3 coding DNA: TGTGCCAGCAGTTTATGGGACAAGATGGGTGGAAATGAAAAACTGTTTTTT. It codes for CASSLWDKMGGNEKLFF.

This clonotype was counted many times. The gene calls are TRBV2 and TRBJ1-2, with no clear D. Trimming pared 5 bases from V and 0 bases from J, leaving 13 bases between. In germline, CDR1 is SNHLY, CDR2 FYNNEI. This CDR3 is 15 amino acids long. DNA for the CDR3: TGTGCCAGCAGTCTGATCTTCGAGGCTAACTATGGCTACACCTTC. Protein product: CASSLIFEANYGYTF.

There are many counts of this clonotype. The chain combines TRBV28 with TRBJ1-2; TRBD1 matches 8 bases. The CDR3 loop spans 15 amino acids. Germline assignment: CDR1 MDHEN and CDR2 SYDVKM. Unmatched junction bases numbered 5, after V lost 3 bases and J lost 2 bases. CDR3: CASSFFQGANYGYTF. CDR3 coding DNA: TGTGCCAGCAGTTTTTTTCAGGGGGCGAACTATGGCTACACCTTC.

Written as DNA, the CDR3 is TGTGCCAGCAGCCTGGGGCAGACCAATCAGCCCCAGCATTTT. Protein product: CASSLGQTNQPQHF. The V and J genes are TRBV7-9 and TRBJ1-5, with a tentative D call TRBD1 (5 bases). The V end was cut by 5 bases, the J end by 3 bases, with 11 bases between. Germline lookup yields CDR1 SEHNR and CDR2 FQNEAQ (reference sequence). The CDR3 is 14 residues long.

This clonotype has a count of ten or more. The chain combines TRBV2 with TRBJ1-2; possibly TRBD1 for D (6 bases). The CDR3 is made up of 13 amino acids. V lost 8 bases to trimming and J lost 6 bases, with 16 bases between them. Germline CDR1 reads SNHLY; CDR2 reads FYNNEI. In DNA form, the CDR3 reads TGTGCCAGCGCTCGGGGGGCCGCAGATGGCTACACCTTC. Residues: CASARGAADGYTF.

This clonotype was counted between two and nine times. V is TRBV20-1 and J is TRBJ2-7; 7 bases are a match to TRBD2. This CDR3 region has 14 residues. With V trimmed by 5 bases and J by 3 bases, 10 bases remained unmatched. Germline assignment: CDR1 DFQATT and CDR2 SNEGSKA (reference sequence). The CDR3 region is CSASSAGGNYEQYF. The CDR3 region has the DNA TGCAGTGCTTCCTCGGCCGGGGGGAACTACGAGCAGTACTTC.

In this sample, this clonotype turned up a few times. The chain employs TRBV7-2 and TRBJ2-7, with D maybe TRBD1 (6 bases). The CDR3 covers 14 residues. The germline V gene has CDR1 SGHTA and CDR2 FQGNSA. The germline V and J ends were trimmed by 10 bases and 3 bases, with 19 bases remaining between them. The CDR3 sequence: CATAGEAGVYEQYF. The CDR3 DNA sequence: TGTGCCACCGCCGGAGAGGCAGGGGTCTACGAGCAGTACTTC.

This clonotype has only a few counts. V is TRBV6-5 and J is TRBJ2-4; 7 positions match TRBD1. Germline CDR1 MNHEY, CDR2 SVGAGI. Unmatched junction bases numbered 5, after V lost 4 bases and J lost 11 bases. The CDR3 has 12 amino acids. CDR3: CASSSPGQFQYF. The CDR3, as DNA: TGTGCCAGCAGTTCCCCGGGACAGTTTCAGTACTTC.

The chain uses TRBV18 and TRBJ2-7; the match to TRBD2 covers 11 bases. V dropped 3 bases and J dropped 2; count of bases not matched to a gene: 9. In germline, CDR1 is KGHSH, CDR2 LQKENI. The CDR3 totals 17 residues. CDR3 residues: CASSPTHSGREAYEQYF. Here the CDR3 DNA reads TGTGCCAGCTCACCGACTCATAGCGGGAGGGAGGCCTACGAGCAGTACTTC.